This is a list of T cell receptor beta chains from one sample in a study of T cells expressing NK-cell markers. No DNA is given; TCRdb re-called the 5' RACE reads and lists each CDR3 protein once. Its clone listing holds fewer than 300,000 distinct CDR3 sequences. Sequencing was performed on blood T cells: a sorted CD56 or NKG2C T cell subset, CD4+ or CD8+ T cells, or bulk PBMC T cells (not recorded which). Receptor source: a woman between 18 and 69 years old in good health. The CDR3 runs from the conserved cysteine through the conserved F or W.

j_gene: TRBJ2-1
v_gene: TRBV7-3
CDR3aa: CASSRGGLPNEQFF

j_gene: TRBJ2-2
v_gene: TRBV11-2
CDR3aa: CASRLAGGNTGELFF

j_gene: TRBJ2-2
v_gene: TRBV19
CDR3aa: CASRPGPSNTGELFF

j_gene: TRBJ2-7
v_gene: TRBV5-1
CDR3aa: CASMRAGGSYEQYF

j_gene: TRBJ2-7
v_gene: TRBV5-1
CDR3aa: CASSLVVSYEQYF

j_gene: TRBJ1-1
v_gene: TRBV29-1
CDR3aa: CSVEGVKGMNTEAFF

j_gene: TRBJ2-2
v_gene: TRBV25-1
CDR3aa: CASSEGGQGAGELFF

j_gene: TRBJ2-2
v_gene: TRBV28
CDR3aa: CASSSPRDRGSGELFF

j_gene: TRBJ2-2
v_gene: TRBV20-1
CDR3aa: CSARVTSVNSGELFF

j_gene: TRBJ2-3
v_gene: TRBV20-1
CDR3aa: CSAARTSFGDTQYF

j_gene: TRBJ1-1
v_gene: TRBV10-3
CDR3aa: CAIGKNTEAFF

j_gene: TRBJ1-1
v_gene: TRBV9
CDR3aa: CASSPPQGWYTEAFF

j_gene: TRBJ1-6
v_gene: TRBV6-1
CDR3aa: CASSDPTGRINSPLHF

j_gene: TRBJ2-7
v_gene: TRBV3-1
CDR3aa: CASNHSGEQYF

j_gene: TRBJ2-2
v_gene: TRBV20-1
CDR3aa: CSARRASGPGELFF

j_gene: TRBJ1-5
v_gene: TRBV4-1
CDR3aa: CASSQRVGRAQPQHF

j_gene: TRBJ1-5
v_gene: TRBV5-5
CDR3aa: CASSFLGTDNQPQHF

j_gene: TRBJ1-2
v_gene: TRBV5-5
CDR3aa: CASSPNDRGAPGYTF

j_gene: TRBJ2-2
v_gene: TRBV5-1
CDR3aa: CASSLPMGGPGELFF

j_gene: TRBJ2-3
v_gene: TRBV5-1
CDR3aa: CASSSTTSGKTDTQYF

j_gene: TRBJ2-1
v_gene: TRBV20-1
CDR3aa: CSARVLAGVDEQFF

j_gene: TRBJ1-3
v_gene: TRBV12-3/TRBV12-4
CDR3aa: CASSLDGLATIYF

j_gene: TRBJ2-7
v_gene: TRBV6-5
CDR3aa: CASSYGRQGSYEQYF

j_gene: TRBJ1-4
v_gene: TRBV6-5
CDR3aa: CASSYLGGEKLFF

j_gene: TRBJ2-2
v_gene: TRBV10-3
CDR3aa: CAIREGDTGELFF

j_gene: TRBJ1-4
v_gene: TRBV7-9
CDR3aa: CASSYGRTFNEKLFF

j_gene: TRBJ2-1
v_gene: TRBV20-1
CDR3aa: CSARGVENEQFF

j_gene: TRBJ1-1
v_gene: TRBV6-1
CDR3aa: CASRMTGGRTEAFF

j_gene: TRBJ2-7
v_gene: TRBV7-3
CDR3aa: CASSQAGGYEQYF

j_gene: TRBJ2-1
v_gene: TRBV30
CDR3aa: CACPQLAGGPEQFF

j_gene: TRBJ2-4
v_gene: TRBV20-1
CDR3aa: CSAGILAKNIQYF

j_gene: TRBJ2-7
v_gene: TRBV23-1
CDR3aa: CASRNTSGATGEQYF

j_gene: TRBJ2-2
v_gene: TRBV7-2
CDR3aa: CASSSDGAGELFF

j_gene: TRBJ2-3
v_gene: TRBV5-6
CDR3aa: CASSLGSDTQYF

j_gene: TRBJ2-7
v_gene: TRBV5-4
CDR3aa: CASSLPGQGFSYEQYF

j_gene: TRBJ2-3
v_gene: TRBV4-2
CDR3aa: CASMRGADGTDTQYF

j_gene: TRBJ2-1
v_gene: TRBV7-2
CDR3aa: CASSADRGNNEQFF

j_gene: TRBJ1-4
v_gene: TRBV4-3
CDR3aa: CASSQEWGKGEKLFF

j_gene: TRBJ1-1
v_gene: TRBV20-1
CDR3aa: CSARVPALGGTEAFF

j_gene: TRBJ1-3
v_gene: TRBV5-4
CDR3aa: CASRNGGGGNTIYF

j_gene: TRBJ2-2
v_gene: TRBV29-1
CDR3aa: CSVELIAGVDTGELFF

j_gene: TRBJ2-3
v_gene: TRBV3-1
CDR3aa: CASSQTGTASTDTQYF

j_gene: TRBJ1-1
v_gene: TRBV3-1
CDR3aa: CASSQFLQGTAEAFF

j_gene: TRBJ2-4
v_gene: TRBV7-8
CDR3aa: CASSSKLAKNIQYF

j_gene: TRBJ2-3
v_gene: TRBV20-1
CDR3aa: CSAYTGGTDTQYF

j_gene: TRBJ1-2
v_gene: TRBV20-1
CDR3aa: CSARDEYYGYTF